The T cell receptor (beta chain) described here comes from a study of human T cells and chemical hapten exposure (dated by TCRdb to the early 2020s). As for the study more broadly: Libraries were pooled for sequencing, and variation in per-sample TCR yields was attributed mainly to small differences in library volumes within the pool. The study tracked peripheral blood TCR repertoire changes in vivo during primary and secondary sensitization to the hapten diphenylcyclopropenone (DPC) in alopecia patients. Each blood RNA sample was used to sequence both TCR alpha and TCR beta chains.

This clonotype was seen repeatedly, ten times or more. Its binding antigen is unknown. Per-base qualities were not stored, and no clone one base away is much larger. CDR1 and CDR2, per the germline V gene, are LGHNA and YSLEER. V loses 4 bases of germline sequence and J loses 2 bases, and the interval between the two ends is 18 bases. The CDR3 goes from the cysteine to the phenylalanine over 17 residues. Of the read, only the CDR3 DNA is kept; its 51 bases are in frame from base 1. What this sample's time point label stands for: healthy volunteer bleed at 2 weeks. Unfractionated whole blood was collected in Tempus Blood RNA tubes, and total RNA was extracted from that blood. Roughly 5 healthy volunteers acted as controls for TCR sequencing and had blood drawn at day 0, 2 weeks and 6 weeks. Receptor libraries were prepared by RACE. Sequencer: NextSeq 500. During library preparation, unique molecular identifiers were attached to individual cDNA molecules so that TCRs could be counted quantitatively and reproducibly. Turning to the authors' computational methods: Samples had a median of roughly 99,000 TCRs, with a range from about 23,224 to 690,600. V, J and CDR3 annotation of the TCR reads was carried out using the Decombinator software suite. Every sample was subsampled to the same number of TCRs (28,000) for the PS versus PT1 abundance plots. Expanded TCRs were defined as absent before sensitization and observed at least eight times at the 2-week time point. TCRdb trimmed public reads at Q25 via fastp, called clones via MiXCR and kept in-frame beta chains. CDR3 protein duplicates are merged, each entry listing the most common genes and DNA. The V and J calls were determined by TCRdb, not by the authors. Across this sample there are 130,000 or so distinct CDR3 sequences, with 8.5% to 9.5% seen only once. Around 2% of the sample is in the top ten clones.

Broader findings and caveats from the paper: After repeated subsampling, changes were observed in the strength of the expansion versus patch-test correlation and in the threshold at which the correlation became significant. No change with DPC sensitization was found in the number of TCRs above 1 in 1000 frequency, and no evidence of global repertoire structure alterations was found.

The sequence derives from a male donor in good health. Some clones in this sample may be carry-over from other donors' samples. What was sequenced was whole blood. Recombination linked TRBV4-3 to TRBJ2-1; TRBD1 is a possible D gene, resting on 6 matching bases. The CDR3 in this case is CASSPTLRDTTYNEQFF. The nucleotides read TGCGCCAGCAGCCCGACACTACGGGACACGACCTACAATGAGCAGTTCTTC.